These T cell receptor beta chains were read from a single sample in a study of cytomegalovirus exposure and HLA in healthy donors. Only in-frame clones appear in the TCRdb table, and some are missing; sequencing was by immunoSEQ multiplex PCR. This table holds over 50,000 clones, around 92% found once. The sample was PBMCs. The receptor source for this set is a man aged 25-45 years in good health and CMV-seropositive. The CDR3 runs from the conserved cysteine through the conserved F or W. A D gene is named only where the DNA matches it firmly. A clone size is listed for some rows: how often the clone was seen (once, few, many), or a class if it is expanded.

d_call	v_call	clone_size	cdr3_length	j_call	cdr3_nt	cdr3_aa
NA	TRBV6-5	once	16	TRBJ1-1	TGTGCCAGCAGTTACGGCCCCGGGTCCATGAACACTGAAGCTTTCTTT	CASSYGPGSMNTEAFF
NA	TRBV6-6	NA	13	TRBJ2-7	TGTGCCAGCAGTCCCATAGATTATTACGAGCAGTACTTC	CASSPIDYYEQYF
NA	TRBV6-6	NA	14	TRBJ1-5	TGTGCCAGCACCGCTCGACAGCTCAATCAGCCCCAGCATTTT	CASTARQLNQPQHF
NA	TRBV5-6	NA	15	TRBJ2-1	TGTGCCAGCAGCTTGGCCTCGTGGAGATTGGATGAGCAGTTCTTC	CASSLASWRLDEQFF
NA	TRBV5-1	NA	14	TRBJ2-7	TGCGCCAGCAGCTGGGGACGGGAGCTCGACGAGCAGTACTTC	CASSWGRELDEQYF
NA	TRBV20-1	NA	11	TRBJ2-2	TGCAGTGCTGCGGACACCGGGGAGCTGTTTTTT	CSAADTGELFF
NA	TRBV28	few	12	TRBJ2-7	TGTGCCAGCCAGGGGTTTGAGTACGAGCAGTACTTC	CASQGFEYEQYF
NA	TRBV7-2	NA	14	TRBJ2-7	TGTGCCAGCAGCACCCGACAGGCGGCCTACGAGCAGTACTTC	CASSTRQAAYEQYF
NA	TRBV9	NA	15	TRBJ2-2	TGTGCCAGCAGCGTAAAGGGGCAGCCCACCGGGGAGCTGTTTTTT	CASSVKGQPTGELFF
NA	TRBV11-3	NA	15	TRBJ1-1	TGTGCCAGCAGCTTAGGAGGCTTGGTGAACACTGAAGCTTTCTTT	CASSLGGLVNTEAFF
NA	TRBV7-9	once	16	TRBJ2-2	TGTGCCAGCAGCTTAGGACCTGAAAAGGGGGGGTTCGAGCTGTTTTTT	CASSLGPEKGGFELFF